The rows below give T cell receptor beta chains drawn from one sample of a study of CD8 T cells in Susac syndrome. TCRdb re-analysed the immunoSEQ multiplex PCR reads in MiXCR, keeping a single row per CDR3 protein. The table shows about 150,000 distinct CDR3 sequences, with 80% to 95% occurring only once. Sequenced: CD4+ T cells from PBMCs. These TCRs come from a human donor with multiple sclerosis. The CDR3 runs from the conserved cysteine through the conserved F or W. Each record gives: D gene, J gene, V gene, clone size, CDR3 DNA, CDR3 protein. D genes are given only for firm matches. For some rows the clone size is stated as once, few or many, or as a class when expanded; others skip it.

D: -
J: TRBJ2-2
V: TRBV27
size: -
DNA: TGTGCCAGCAGTCCTGTTATCGCTGCGAACACCGGGGAGCTGTTTTTT
CDR3: CASSPVIAANTGELFF

D: -
J: TRBJ1-1
V: TRBV28
size: once
DNA: TGTGCCGGATCGCGCGAGGGGGGAAACACTGAAGCTTTCTTT
CDR3: CAGSREGGNTEAFF

D: -
J: TRBJ1-5
V: TRBV5-6
size: -
DNA: TGTGCCAGCAGCTCCATACAGGGTAATCAGCCCCAGCATTTT
CDR3: CASSSIQGNQPQHF

D: -
J: TRBJ2-7
V: TRBV5-1
size: -
DNA: TGCGCCAGCAGCTTGCAAGGGACGGGAGAGCAGTACTTC
CDR3: CASSLQGTGEQYF

D: -
J: TRBJ2-2
V: TRBV4-3
size: -
DNA: TGCGCCAGCAGCCAAGTGTGGGGGGCCGGGGAGCTGTTTTTT
CDR3: CASSQVWGAGELFF

D: TRBD1
J: TRBJ2-4
V: TRBV2
size: -
DNA: TGTGCCAGCAGTGAAACGGGACAGGGCTACATTCAGTACTTC
CDR3: CASSETGQGYIQYF

D: -
J: TRBJ2-5
V: TRBV28
size: -
DNA: TGTGCCAGCAGTTTATACGACAGAGACCAAGAGACCCAGTACTTC
CDR3: CASSLYDRDQETQYF

D: -
J: TRBJ1-2
V: TRBV20-1
size: -
DNA: TGCAGTGCAAGGGTAATAGGCTATGGCTACACCTTC
CDR3: CSARVIGYGYTF

D: TRBD1
J: TRBJ2-5
V: TRBV24-1
size: -
DNA: TGTGCCACCAGTGACCCATTGACAGGGGTGGAGACCCAGTACTTC
CDR3: CATSDPLTGVETQYF

D: TRBD2
J: TRBJ2-1
V: TRBV29-1
size: -
DNA: TGCAGCGTTGAGCTCGCGGGAGTGCAGTTCTTC
CDR3: CSVELAGVQFF

D: -
J: TRBJ2-7
V: TRBV7-6
size: -
DNA: TGTGCCAGCAGCTTAGAGTCAGGCTACGAGCAGTACTTC
CDR3: CASSLESGYEQYF

D: -
J: TRBJ2-5
V: TRBV28
size: -
DNA: TGTGCCAGCAGTTTAGTTGGGACGAGAGAGACCCAGTACTTC
CDR3: CASSLVGTRETQYF

D: -
J: TRBJ1-2
V: TRBV4-1
size: once
DNA: TGCGCCAGCAGCCAACCCCGGACAGCTTCTGATTCATTCTACCACTATGGCTACACCTTC
CDR3: CASSQPRTASDSFYHYGYTF

D: TRBD2
J: TRBJ2-3
V: TRBV5-1
size: -
DNA: TGCGCCAGCAGCTTGGGCGGGAGAGGTACAGATACGCAGTATTTT
CDR3: CASSLGGRGTDTQYF

D: -
J: TRBJ1-1
V: TRBV6-5
size: -
DNA: TGTGCCAGCCAAGCTGAGCTCATGAACACTGAAGCTTTCTTT
CDR3: CASQAELMNTEAFF

D: -
J: TRBJ2-3
V: TRBV7-2
size: once
DNA: TGTGCCAGCAGCTCCGGGACATCCGCGGTATATACGCAGTATTTT
CDR3: CASSSGTSAVYTQYF

D: -
J: TRBJ1-3
V: TRBV3-1
size: -
DNA: TGTGCCAGCAGCGCCCCGCTGGGAAACACCATATATTTT
CDR3: CASSAPLGNTIYF

D: TRBD1
J: TRBJ2-5
V: TRBV29-1
size: -
DNA: TGCAGCGTTGTTGGACAGGGGAGTAAGGAGACCCAGTACTTC
CDR3: CSVVGQGSKETQYF

D: -
J: TRBJ1-6
V: TRBV7-3
size: -
DNA: TGTGCCAGCAGCTTCTCCAGGGATTCACCCCTCCACTTT
CDR3: CASSFSRDSPLHF

D: -
J: TRBJ2-5
V: TRBV7-2
size: -
DNA: TGTGCCAGCTCAAGCCCAGGGTACGGGGAGACCCAGTACTTC
CDR3: CASSSPGYGETQYF

D: TRBD1
J: TRBJ1-2
V: TRBV6-6
size: -
DNA: TGTGCCAGCACACCGCTGTCGGACAGGGGTGACTATGGCTACACCTTC
CDR3: CASTPLSDRGDYGYTF

D: -
J: TRBJ1-2
V: TRBV12-2
size: -
DNA: TGTGCAAGTCGCTTGGGAACGGGACAGGGGGTAAAGGACTATGGCTACACCTTC
CDR3: CASRLGTGQGVKDYGYTF